Reported below is one TCR beta chain. The CDR3 is 14 residues long. Germline CDR1 reads SGHKS; CDR2 reads YYEKEE (reference sequence). Trimming stripped 0 bases from V and 10 bases from J, with 11 bases between. This entry belongs to a study of blood T cell repertoires in COVID-19. Profiling relied on immunoSEQ multiplex PCR, and the TCRdb table lists in-frame clones only, not all of them. The data hold more than 110,000 clones, with approximately 84% observed a single time. This sequence joins TRBV5-5 and TRBJ1-6; the D gene is possibly TRBD1 (5 bases). Sequencing was carried out using PBMCs or T cells enriched from blood (not recorded which). This clonotype was obtained from a man aged 40-55 years with acute COVID-19. For the CDR3, the DNA is TGTGCCAGCAGCTTGGGGCAGGGTTTGTCACCCCTCCACTTT. Protein product: CASSLGQGLSPLHF.